This passage covers 2 T cell receptor beta chains from one sample sequenced in a study of T cells in Graves' hyperthyroidism and ophthalmopathy. Template material for amplifying TCR beta CDR3 regions consisted of RNA transcripts. TCR CDR3 regions were first amplified by RT-PCR with HTBI primers. TCRdb reprocessed the multiplex PCR reads with MiXCR, giving one entry per CDR3 protein. The sample gives a few hundred thousand distinct CDR3 sequences, 13% to 15% of which show up once; under 20% is in the top ten. Sequencing was performed on blood. Receptors were obtained from a young woman with Graves' hyperthyroidism.

There are many counts of this clonotype. The chain links TRBV7-9 to TRBJ2-5; D remains ambiguous. CDR3 size: 15 residues. Germline V gene data show CDR1 as SEHNR and CDR2 as FQNEAQ (reference sequence). Trimming stripped 5 bases from V and 4 bases from J, with 17 bases between. The CDR3 spells CASSNSWVQLETQYF. In DNA, the CDR3 is TGTGCCAGCAGCAACTCTTGGGTCCAGTTAGAGACCCAGTACTTC.

This clonotype was seen repeatedly, ten times or more. The chain couples TRBV15 to TRBJ1-1; TRBD1 might be the D (5 bases). The germline gives CDR1 LNHNV, CDR2 YYDKDF (reference sequence). CDR3 length: 18 amino acids. V gave up 0 bases and J gave up 0 bases, with 17 bases separating them. The DNA for the CDR3 is TGTGCCACCAGCAGAGAAAGGGGTGTGAAGGCCTTGAACACTGAAGCTTTCTTT. It codes for CATSRERGVKALNTEAFF. Filled out from reference TRBV15 and TRBJ1-1, the complete variable domain reads DAMVIQNPRYQVTQFGKPVTLSCSQTLNHNVMYWYQQKSSQAPKLLFHYYDKDFNNEADTPDNFQSRRPNTSFCFLDIRSPGLGDTAMYLCATSRERGVKALNTEAFFGQGTRLTVV.